The source of this TCR beta chain is a study of beta chain features in type 1 diabetes. Study-wide background: Age and gender were similar between patients and healthy donors, as were cell yields. Study-wide findings and caveats: Type 1 diabetes patients had moderately but significantly shorter TCRB CDR3s in all four CD4+ subsets.

Sequenced material consisted of expressed TCRB transcripts (all of the isolated RNA was reverse transcribed). The data were produced by immunoSEQ multiplex PCR, yet TCRdb's version contains in-frame clones alone and is incomplete. The sample carries more than 550,000 clones, roughly 13% recorded once. This clone came up a few times. Its target is unknown. Each of the CD4+ naive, central memory, regulatory and stem cell-like memory populations was sorted via CD45RO/CCR7/CD25/CD127/CD95/CD27. Purity exceeded 95% in all sorted populations. Sequencing was carried out using naive CD4+ T cells from blood. The sequence was obtained from a young man with type 1 diabetes.

CDR3 loop: CASRQGFETQYF. In DNA form, the CDR3 reads TGTGCCAGCAGACAGGGGTTCGAGACCCAGTACTTC. The V and J genes are TRBV7-9 and TRBJ2-5; TRBD1 matches 7 bases. The CDR3 contains 12 residues. After removal of 6 bases from V and 5 bases from J, the junction contained 3 bases not matched to a gene. Germline CDR1 is SEHNR and CDR2 is FQNEAQ (reference sequence). The whole variable domain, remainder taken from reference TRBV7-9 and TRBJ2-5, is DTGVSQNPRHKITKRGQNVTFRCDPISEHNRLYWYRQTLGQGPEFLTYFQNEAQLEKSRLLSDRFSAERPKGSFSTLEIQRTEQGDSAMYLCASRQGFETQYFGPGTRLLVL.